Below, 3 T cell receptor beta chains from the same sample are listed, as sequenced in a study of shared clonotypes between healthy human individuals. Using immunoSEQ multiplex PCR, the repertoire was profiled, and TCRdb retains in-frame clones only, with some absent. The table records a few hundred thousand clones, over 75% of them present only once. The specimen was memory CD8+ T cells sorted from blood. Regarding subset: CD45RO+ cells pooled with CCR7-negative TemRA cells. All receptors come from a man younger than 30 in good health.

CDR3 bases: TGTGCCAGCAGTTACAGTCCCGGGAAGATGAATGAAAAACTGTTTTTT. Its translation: CASSYSPGKMNEKLFF. This chain connects TRBV6-5 to TRBJ1-4; D is unresolved. The CDR3 length is 16 residues. CDR1 MNHEY and CDR2 SVGAGI come from the germline V gene. V lost 2 bases and J 5 bases, leaving 15 bases between the germline ends.

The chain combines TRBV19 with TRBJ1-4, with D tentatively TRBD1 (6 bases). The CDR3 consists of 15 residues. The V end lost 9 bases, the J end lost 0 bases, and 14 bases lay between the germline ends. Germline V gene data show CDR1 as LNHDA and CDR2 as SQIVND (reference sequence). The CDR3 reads CASSGHSATNEKLFF. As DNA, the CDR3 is TGTGCCAGCTCGGGACACTCGGCAACTAATGAAAAACTGTTTTTT.

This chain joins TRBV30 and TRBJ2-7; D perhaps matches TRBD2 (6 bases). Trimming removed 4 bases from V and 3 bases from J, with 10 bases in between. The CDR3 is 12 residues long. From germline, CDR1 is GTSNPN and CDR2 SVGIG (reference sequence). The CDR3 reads CAWKLGGYEQYF. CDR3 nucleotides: TGTGCCTGGAAACTGGGAGGCTACGAGCAGTACTTC.